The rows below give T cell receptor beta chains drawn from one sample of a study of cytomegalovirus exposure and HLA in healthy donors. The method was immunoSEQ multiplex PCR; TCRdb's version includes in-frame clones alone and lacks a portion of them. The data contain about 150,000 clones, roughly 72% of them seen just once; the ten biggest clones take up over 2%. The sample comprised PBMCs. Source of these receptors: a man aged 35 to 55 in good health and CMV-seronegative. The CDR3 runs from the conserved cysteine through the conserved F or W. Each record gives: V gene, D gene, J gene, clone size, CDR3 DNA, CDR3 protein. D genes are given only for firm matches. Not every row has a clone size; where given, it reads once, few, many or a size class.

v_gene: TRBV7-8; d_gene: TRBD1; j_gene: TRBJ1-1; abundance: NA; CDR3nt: TGTGCCAGCAGCGCCAGGGGGACGATCGGAGCTTTCTTT; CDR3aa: CASSARGTIGAFF
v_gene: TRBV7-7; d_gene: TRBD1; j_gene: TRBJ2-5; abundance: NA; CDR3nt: TGTGCCAGCAGCTCTACAGGGGGCGATGAGACCCAGTACTTC; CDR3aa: CASSSTGGDETQYF
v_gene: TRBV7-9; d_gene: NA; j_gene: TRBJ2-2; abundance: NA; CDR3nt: TGTGCCAGCAGAATAGTGAACACCGGGGAGCTGTTTTTT; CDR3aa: CASRIVNTGELFF
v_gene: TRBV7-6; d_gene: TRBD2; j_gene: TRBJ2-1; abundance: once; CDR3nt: TGTGCCAGCAGCTTAGCGATCGGGAGGGCCCCCAATGAGCAGTTCTTC; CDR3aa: CASSLAIGRAPNEQFF
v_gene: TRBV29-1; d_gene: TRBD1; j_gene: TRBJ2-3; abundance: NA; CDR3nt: TGCAGCGGTGACAGGGCAGAAAGGACAGATACGCAGTATTTT; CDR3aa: CSGDRAERTDTQYF
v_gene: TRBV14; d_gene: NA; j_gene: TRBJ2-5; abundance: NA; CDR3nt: TGTGCCAGCAGCCAAGTACGGCAGGGGGGTTCAGGAGAGACCCAGTACTTC; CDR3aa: CASSQVRQGGSGETQYF
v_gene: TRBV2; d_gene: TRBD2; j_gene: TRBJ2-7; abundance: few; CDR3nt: TGTGCCAGCAGGGCTAGGACTAGCGGGACGTACGAGCAGTACTTC; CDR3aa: CASRARTSGTYEQYF
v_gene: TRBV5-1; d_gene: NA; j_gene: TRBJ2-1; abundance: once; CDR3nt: TGCGCCAGCAGCCTCGACGGGAGCTCCTACAATGAGCAGTTCTTC; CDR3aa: CASSLDGSSYNEQFF
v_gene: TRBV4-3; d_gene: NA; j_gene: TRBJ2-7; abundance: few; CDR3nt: TGCGCCAGCAGCCAAGATGATCGGGGAAGCTCCTACGAGCAGTACTTC; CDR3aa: CASSQDDRGSSYEQYF
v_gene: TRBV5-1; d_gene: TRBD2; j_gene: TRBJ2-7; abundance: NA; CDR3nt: TGCGCCAGCAGCTCCAGGAGCGGGGGCCCGACCTACGAGCAGTACTTC; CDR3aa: CASSSRSGGPTYEQYF
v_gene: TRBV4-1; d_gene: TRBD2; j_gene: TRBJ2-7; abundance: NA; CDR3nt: TGCGCCAGCAGCCAAGTTTGGAGTCTAGCGGGGGGGGAGCAGTACTTC; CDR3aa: CASSQVWSLAGGEQYF
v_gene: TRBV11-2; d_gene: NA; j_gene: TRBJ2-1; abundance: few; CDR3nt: TGTGCCAGCAGAGAAGGGGGGCAGTTCTTC; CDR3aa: CASREGGQFF
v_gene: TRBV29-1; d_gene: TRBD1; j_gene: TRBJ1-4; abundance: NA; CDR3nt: TGCAGCGTCGGCGGACAGGGGGCTTGGGAAAAACTGTTTTTT; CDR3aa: CSVGGQGAWEKLFF
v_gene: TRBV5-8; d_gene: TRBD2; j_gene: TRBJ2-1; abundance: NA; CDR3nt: TGTGCCAGCAGCCCCCGGGAGGGGAGGAAGTTCTTC; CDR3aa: CASSPREGRKFF
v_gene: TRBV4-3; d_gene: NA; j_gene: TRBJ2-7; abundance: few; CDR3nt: TGCGCCAGCAGCCAAGATTCATCCCGGTTCAACGAGCAGTACTTC; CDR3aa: CASSQDSSRFNEQYF
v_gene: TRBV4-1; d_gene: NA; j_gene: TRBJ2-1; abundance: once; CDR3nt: TGCGCCAGCAGCCAAGCTGGGTCGGAGTGGAATGAGCAGTTCTTC; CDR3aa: CASSQAGSEWNEQFF
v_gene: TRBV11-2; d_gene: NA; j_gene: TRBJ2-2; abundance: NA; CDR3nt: TGTGCCAGCAGCCCTAGCGACCATAGGACCGGGGAGCTGTTTTTT; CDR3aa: CASSPSDHRTGELFF
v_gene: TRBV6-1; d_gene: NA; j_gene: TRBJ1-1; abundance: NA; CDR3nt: TGTGCCAGCAGCGATCCGAGCGGGGAAACTGAAGCTTTCTTT; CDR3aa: CASSDPSGETEAFF
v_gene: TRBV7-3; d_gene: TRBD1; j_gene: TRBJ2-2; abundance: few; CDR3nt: TGTGCCAGCAGCTGGTCGGGACAGGGGTTCACCGGGGAGCTGTTTTTT; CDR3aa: CASSWSGQGFTGELFF
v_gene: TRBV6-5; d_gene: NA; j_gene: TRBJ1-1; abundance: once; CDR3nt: TGTGCCAGCACGGGGGTCGGAGGCACTGAAGCTTTCTTT; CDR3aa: CASTGVGGTEAFF
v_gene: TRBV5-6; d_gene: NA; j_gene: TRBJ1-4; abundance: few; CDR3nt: TGTGCCAGCAGCGGAGGGGCCTCAGGTCGGGGGAATGAAAAACTGTTTTTT; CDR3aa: CASSGGASGRGNEKLFF
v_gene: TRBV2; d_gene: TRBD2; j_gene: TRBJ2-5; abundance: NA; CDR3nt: TGTGCCAGCAGCTCCGGGACTAGCGGCTCCCCGGGGGAGACCCAGTACTTC; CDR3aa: CASSSGTSGSPGETQYF
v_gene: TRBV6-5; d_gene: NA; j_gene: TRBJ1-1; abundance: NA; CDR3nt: TGTGCCAGCAGGAGGAGCAGGGGCACTGAAGCTTTCTTT; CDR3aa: CASRRSRGTEAFF
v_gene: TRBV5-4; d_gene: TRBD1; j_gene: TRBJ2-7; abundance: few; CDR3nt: TGTGCCAGCAGGTGGGGGACAGGGGATGAGCAGTACTTC; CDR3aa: CASRWGTGDEQYF
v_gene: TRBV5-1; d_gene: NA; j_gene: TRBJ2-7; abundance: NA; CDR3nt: TGCGCCAGCAGCTTGGTAGCACATCCCCCATCCTACGAGCAGTACTTC; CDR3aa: CASSLVAHPPSYEQYF
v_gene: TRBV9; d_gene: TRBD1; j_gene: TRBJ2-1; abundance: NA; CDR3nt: TGTGCCAGCAGCCCAGGGGGCCCGTCGAGGGTCTTC; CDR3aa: CASSPGGPSRVF
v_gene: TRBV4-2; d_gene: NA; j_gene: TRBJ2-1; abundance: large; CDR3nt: TGTGCCAGCAGCCAAGATCCGGCAGGGTCCTACAATGAGCAGTTCTTC; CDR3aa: CASSQDPAGSYNEQFF
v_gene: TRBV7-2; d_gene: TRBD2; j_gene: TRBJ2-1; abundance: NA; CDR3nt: TGTGCCAGCAGCTTAGTTTATGGGACTAGCGGGAGAAATGAGCAGTTCTTC; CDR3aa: CASSLVYGTSGRNEQFF
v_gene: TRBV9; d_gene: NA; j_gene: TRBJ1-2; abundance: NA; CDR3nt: TGTGCCAGCAACCGCGGGGTGGGCTATGGCTACACCTTC; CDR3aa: CASNRGVGYGYTF
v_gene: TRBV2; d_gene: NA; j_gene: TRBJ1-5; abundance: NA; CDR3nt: TGTGCCAGCAGTGACAGGGCCTGGGGGCAGCCCCAGAATTTT; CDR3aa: CASSDRAWGQPQNF
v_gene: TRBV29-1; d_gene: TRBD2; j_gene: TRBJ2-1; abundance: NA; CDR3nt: TGCAGCGTTGACCCCAGCGGGGGGGTTGAGAGTAATGAGCAGTTCTTC; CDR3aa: CSVDPSGGVESNEQFF
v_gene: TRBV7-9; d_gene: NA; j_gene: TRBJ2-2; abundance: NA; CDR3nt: TGTGCCAGCAGCGCAGCGTGGCAGGGGTCTAACGCGAACACCGGGGAGCTGTTTTTT; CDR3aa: CASSAAWQGSNANTGELFF
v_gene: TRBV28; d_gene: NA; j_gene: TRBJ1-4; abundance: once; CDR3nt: TGTGCCAGCAGCCCCTTCTACAGGTTCTCGCAAGGAACTAATGAAAAACTGTTTTTT; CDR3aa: CASSPFYRFSQGTNEKLFF
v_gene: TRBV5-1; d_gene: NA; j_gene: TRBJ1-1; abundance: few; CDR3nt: TGCGCCAGCAGCTCCCGGGGGGGGTTGAACACTGAAGCTTTCTTT; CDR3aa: CASSSRGGLNTEAFF
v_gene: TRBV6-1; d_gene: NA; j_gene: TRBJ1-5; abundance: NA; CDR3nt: TGTGCCAGCAGTGAAGAAATCGGAGCTTTAAGCAATCAGCCCCAGCATTTT; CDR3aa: CASSEEIGALSNQPQHF
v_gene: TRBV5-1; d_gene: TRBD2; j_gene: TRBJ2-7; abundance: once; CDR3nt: TGCGCCAGCAGCTTGGTGCTAGCGGGCAACTCCTACGAGCAGTACTTC; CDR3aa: CASSLVLAGNSYEQYF
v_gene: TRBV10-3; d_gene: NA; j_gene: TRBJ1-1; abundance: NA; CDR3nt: TGTGCCATCAGTGGCGGGACGGCATTCACTGAAGCTTTCTTT; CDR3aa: CAISGGTAFTEAFF
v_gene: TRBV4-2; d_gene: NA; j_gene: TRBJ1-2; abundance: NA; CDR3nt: TGTGCCAGCAGCCAAACCAGGCGAGACTATGGCTACACCTTC; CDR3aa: CASSQTRRDYGYTF
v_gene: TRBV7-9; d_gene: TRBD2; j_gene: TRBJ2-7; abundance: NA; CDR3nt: TGTGCCAGCAGCCGTTTGGGGGACTATTACGAGCAGTACTTC; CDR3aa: CASSRLGDYYEQYF
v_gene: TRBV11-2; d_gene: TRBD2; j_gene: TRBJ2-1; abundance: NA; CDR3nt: TGTGCCAGCAGCGAAGGGCCGACTAGCGGGAAGCTTGAGCAGTTCTTC; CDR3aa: CASSEGPTSGKLEQFF
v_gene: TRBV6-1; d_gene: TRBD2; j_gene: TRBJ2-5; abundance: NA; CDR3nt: TGTGCCAGCACCGCCCCCGGGGGGGAGACCCAGTACTTC; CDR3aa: CASTAPGGETQYF
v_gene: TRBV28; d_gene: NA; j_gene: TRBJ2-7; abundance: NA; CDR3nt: TGTGCCAGCAGGTCCGTGGGGGGAAAAAGGGCCTACGAGCAGTACTTC; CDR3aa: CASRSVGGKRAYEQYF
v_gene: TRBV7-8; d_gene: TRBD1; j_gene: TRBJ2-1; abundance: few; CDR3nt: TGTGCCAGCAGCATCGGGACAGGCGATCCCTCCTACAATGAGCAGTTCTTC; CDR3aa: CASSIGTGDPSYNEQFF
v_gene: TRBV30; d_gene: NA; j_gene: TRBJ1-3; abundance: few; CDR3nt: TGTGCCTGGAGTGTACTTTTCGGGGTCAGAAACACCATATATTTT; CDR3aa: CAWSVLFGVRNTIYF
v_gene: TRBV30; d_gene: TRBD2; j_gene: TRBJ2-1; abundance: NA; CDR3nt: TGTGCCTGGAAACCGGGACTAGCGGGAGGTGAGCAGTTCTTC; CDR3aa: CAWKPGLAGGEQFF
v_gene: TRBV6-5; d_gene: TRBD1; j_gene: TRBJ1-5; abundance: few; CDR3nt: TGTGCCAGCAGCCCCAGGGGGTCGGAGCAGCCCCAGCATTTT; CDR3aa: CASSPRGSEQPQHF
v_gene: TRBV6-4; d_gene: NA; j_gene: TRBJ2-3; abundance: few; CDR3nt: TGTGCCAGCAGTGACTCGATGGCCACAGATACGCAGTATTTT; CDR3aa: CASSDSMATDTQYF
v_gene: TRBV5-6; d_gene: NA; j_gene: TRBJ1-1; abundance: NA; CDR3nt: TGTGCCAGCCGCAATGTTGGGTCGGGGGGTGAAGCTTTCTTT; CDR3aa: CASRNVGSGGEAFF
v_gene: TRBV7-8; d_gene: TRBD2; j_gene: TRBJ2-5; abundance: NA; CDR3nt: TGTGCCAGCAGGACAGGCTGGGCGAGCGGGGGGAAAGAGACCCAGTACTTC; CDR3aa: CASRTGWASGGKETQYF
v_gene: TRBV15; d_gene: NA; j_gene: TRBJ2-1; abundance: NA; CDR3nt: TGTGCCACCAGCAGAGGTAAAACTTACAATGAGCAGTTCTTC; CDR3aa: CATSRGKTYNEQFF
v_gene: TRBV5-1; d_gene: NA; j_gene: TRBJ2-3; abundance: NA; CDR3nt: TGCGCCAGCAGCTTTGAGTCAGGGAGCACAGATACGCAGTATTTT; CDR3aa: CASSFESGSTDTQYF